Listed below are T cell receptor beta chains from one sample, sequenced in a study of patients and donors after allogeneic stem cell transplantation. TCRdb used MiXCR to reprocess the RT-PCR reads, holding one entry per CDR3 protein. This table holds about 200,000 distinct CDR3 sequences, around 41% found once. The sample comprised blood, either unsorted or a sorted T cell fraction (not recorded which). The receptors stem from a human donor who was either an allogeneic HSCT recipient or a stem cell or donor lymphocyte infusion donor (not recorded which). It is not recorded whose cells these are; they may come from a transplant donor. Each CDR3 is given with its conserved first and last residue. D genes are given only for firm matches. Expanded clones get a size class; other rows say once, few or many, or leave the size out.

D,size,J,V,DNA,CDR3
TRBD1,.,TRBJ2-7,TRBV29-1,TGCAGCGCTCAGACAGGGGACCACTACGAGCAGTACTTC,CSAQTGDHYEQYF
.,.,TRBJ1-2,TRBV9,TGTGCCAGCAGCGCCAACGTGGTGGGGCTCTATGGCTACACCTTC,CASSANVVGLYGYTF
.,few,TRBJ1-1,TRBV10-3,TGTGCCATCAAAGCGGCTTCGACTGAAGCTTTCTTT,CAIKAASTEAFF
.,few,TRBJ1-6,TRBV6-5,TGTGCCAGCACTTCCCCAGGGGAATCTTCCCCTCGTTCACCCCTCCACTTT,CASTSPGESSPRSPLHF
TRBD1,.,TRBJ1-2,TRBV6-2/TRBV6-3,TGTGCCAGCATCAGGAGGGGACAGGGATATGGCTACACCTTC,CASIRRGQGYGYTF
.,.,TRBJ2-1,TRBV3-1,TGTGCCAGCAGCCGGTTAGCGAGCTCCGCCATCAATGAGCAGTTCTTC,CASSRLASSAINEQFF
TRBD2,.,TRBJ2-1,TRBV15,TGTGCCACCAGCAGAGATCAAGTTGCGGGGGTGGGTGAGCAGTTCTTC,CATSRDQVAGVGEQFF
TRBD1,many,TRBJ1-5,TRBV20-1,TGCAGTGCTAGACCCCGGGGAGGGGGCCTTCAGCCCCAGCATTTT,CSARPRGGGLQPQHF
.,few,TRBJ1-1,TRBV24-1,TGTGCCACCAGTGGTCCAGGGGAGATGAACACTGAAGCTTTCTTT,CATSGPGEMNTEAFF
.,.,TRBJ2-5,TRBV24-1,TGTGCCACCAGTGATTTGAGTACTCAAGGAGAGACCCAGTACTTC,CATSDLSTQGETQYF
TRBD1,.,TRBJ1-2,TRBV25-1,TGTGCCAGCAGTGAATTTGACGCGGACAGGGAGGGGAATGGCTACACCTTC,CASSEFDADREGNGYTF
.,.,TRBJ1-5,TRBV12-3/TRBV12-4,TGTGCCAGCAGTCGGACATACGGTGGCAATCAGCCCCAGCATTTT,CASSRTYGGNQPQHF
.,.,TRBJ1-2,TRBV4-1,TGCGCCAGCAGCCGCAGCGCTCCGGGCCCCTATGGCTACACCTTC,CASSRSAPGPYGYTF
.,.,TRBJ2-1,TRBV6-5,TGTGCCAGCAGTTTCCTACCGGGACACAATGAGCAGTTCTTC,CASSFLPGHNEQFF
.,.,TRBJ2-3,TRBV5-1,TGCGCCAGCAGCACCCCGGACCGCTATACGCAGTATTTT,CASSTPDRYTQYF
.,few,TRBJ2-7,TRBV24-1,TGTGCCACCAGTGATTTGCTGGGCTCACTGTACGGCGAGCAGTACTTC,CATSDLLGSLYGEQYF
.,few,TRBJ1-1,TRBV7-2,TGTGCCAGCAGCTTAGCGTACTATGGGGCAGGGGCAAAAACTGAAGCTTTCTTT,CASSLAYYGAGAKTEAFF
.,few,TRBJ2-7,TRBV5-1,TGCGCCAGCTCTATAGGAGACTCCGTTACTCGGGAGCAGTACTTC,CASSIGDSVTREQYF
.,once,TRBJ2-1,TRBV12-3/TRBV12-4,TGTGCCAGCAGTTTAGCGGCGTTATACAATGAGCAGTTCTTC,CASSLAALYNEQFF
.,.,TRBJ1-2,TRBV5-1,TGCGCCAGCAGCTTGGATGGAGAGCTGTATGGCTACACCTTC,CASSLDGELYGYTF
.,.,TRBJ2-1,TRBV12-3/TRBV12-4,TGTGCCAGCAGTTTGGTTAGGGTCTCCTACAATGAGCAGTTCTTC,CASSLVRVSYNEQFF
TRBD1,.,TRBJ1-1,TRBV5-1,TGCGCCAGCAGCTCCCAGGGACAGGTCGAAGCTTTCTTT,CASSSQGQVEAFF
.,.,TRBJ2-7,TRBV18,TGTGCCAGCTCACCAGCGCAGGGGTGGTACGAGCAGTACTTC,CASSPAQGWYEQYF